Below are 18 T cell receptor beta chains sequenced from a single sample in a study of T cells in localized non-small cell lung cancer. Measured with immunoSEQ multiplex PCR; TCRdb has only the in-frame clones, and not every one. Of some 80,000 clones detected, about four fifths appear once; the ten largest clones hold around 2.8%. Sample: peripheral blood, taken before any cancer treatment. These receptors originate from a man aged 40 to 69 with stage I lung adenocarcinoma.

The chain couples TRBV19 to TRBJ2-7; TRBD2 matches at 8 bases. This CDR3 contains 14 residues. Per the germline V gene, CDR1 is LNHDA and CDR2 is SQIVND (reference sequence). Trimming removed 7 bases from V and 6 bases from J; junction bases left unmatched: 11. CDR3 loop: CASKMSGGSGEQYF. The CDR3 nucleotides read TGTGCCAGTAAAATGAGCGGGGGCAGTGGCGAGCAGTACTTC.

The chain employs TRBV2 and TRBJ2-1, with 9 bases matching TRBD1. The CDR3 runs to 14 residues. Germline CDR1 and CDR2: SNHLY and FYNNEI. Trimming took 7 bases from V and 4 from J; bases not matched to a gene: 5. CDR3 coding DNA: TGTGCCAGCAATAGACAGGGGGTATACAATGAGCAGTTCTTC. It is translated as CASNRQGVYNEQFF.

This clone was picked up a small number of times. As DNA, the CDR3 is TGTGCCAGCAGTGAATCCCCCAAAGAGACCCAGTACTTC. Translation: CASSESPKETQYF. The V call is TRBV25-1, the J call TRBJ2-5; D remains unclear. The CDR3 is made up of 13 amino acids. Germline V gene sequence: CDR1 MGHDK, CDR2 SYGVNS. V was cut by 1 base and J by 3 bases, with 6 bases left in between.

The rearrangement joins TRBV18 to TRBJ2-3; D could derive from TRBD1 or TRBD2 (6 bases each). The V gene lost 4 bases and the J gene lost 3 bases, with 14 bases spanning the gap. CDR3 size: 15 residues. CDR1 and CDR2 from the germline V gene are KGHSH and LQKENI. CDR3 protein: CASSHLGGGTDTQYF. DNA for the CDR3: TGTGCCAGCTCACACCTCGGGGGCGGAACAGATACGCAGTATTTT.

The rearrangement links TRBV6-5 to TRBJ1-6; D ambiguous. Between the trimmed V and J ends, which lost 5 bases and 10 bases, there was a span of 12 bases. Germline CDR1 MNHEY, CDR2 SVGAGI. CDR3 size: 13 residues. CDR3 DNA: TGTGCCAGCAGTGCCCTGGGCGGATCACCCCTCCACTTT. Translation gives CASSALGGSPLHF.

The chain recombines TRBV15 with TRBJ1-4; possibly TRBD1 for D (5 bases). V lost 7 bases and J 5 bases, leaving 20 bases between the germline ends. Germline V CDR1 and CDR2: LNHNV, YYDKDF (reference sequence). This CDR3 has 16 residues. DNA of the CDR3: TGTGCCACCACCAAAGATGGGGCAGCCGAGAATGAAAAACTGTTTTTT. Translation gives CATTKDGAAENEKLFF.

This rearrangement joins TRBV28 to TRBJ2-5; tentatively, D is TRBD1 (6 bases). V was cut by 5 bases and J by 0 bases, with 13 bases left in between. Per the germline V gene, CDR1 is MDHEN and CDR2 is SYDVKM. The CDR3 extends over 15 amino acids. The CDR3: CASSHDTGYQETQYF. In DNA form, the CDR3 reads TGTGCCAGCAGTCATGATACAGGGTACCAAGAGACCCAGTACTTC.

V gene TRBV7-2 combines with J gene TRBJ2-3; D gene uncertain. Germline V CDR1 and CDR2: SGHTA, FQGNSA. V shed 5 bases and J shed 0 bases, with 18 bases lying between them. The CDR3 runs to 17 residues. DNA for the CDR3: TGTGCCAGCAGCGACCGCCAGAGAGAGTACAGCACAGATACGCAGTATTTT. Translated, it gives CASSDRQREYSTDTQYF. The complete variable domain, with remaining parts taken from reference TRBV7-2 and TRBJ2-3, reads GAGVSQSPSNKVTEKGKDVELRCDPISGHTALYWYRQSLGQGLEFLIYFQGNSAPDKSGLPSDRFSAERTGGSVSTLTIQRTQQEDSAVYLCASSDRQREYSTDTQYFGPGTRLTVL.

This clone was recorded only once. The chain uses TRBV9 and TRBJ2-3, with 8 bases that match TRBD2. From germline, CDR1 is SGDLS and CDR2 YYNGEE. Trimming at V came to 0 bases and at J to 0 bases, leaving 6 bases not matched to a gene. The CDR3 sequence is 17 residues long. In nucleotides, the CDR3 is TGTGCCAGCAGCGTAGCGGAGCGGGAGCTAAGCACAGATACGCAGTATTTT. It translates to CASSVAERELSTDTQYF.

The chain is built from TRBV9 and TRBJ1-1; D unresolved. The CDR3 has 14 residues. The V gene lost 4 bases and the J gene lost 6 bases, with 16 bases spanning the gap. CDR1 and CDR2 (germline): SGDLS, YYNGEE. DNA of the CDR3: TGTGCCAGCAGCCGCGATTCGTGGAGCGCTGAAGCTTTCTTT. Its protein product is CASSRDSWSAEAFF.

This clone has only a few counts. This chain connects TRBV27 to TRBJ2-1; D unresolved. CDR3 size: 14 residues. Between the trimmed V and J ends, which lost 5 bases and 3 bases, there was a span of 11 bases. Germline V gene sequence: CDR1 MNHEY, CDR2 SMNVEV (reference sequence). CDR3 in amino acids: CASSDSGLYNEQFF. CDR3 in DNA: TGTGCCAGCAGTGATTCGGGCCTCTACAATGAGCAGTTCTTC.

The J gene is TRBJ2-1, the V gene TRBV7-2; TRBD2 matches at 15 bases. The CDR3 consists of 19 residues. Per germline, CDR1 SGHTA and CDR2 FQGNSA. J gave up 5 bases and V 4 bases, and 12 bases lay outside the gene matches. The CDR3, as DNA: TGTGCCAGCAGCTCCGCCGGGACTAGCGGGGGGTCGAGGGACAATGAGCAGTTCTTC. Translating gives CASSSAGTSGGSRDNEQFF.

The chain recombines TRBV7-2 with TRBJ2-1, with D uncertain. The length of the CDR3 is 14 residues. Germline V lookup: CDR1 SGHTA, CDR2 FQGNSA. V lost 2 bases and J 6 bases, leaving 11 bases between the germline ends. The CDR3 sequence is CASSLRATRNEQFF. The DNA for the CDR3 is TGTGCCAGCAGCTTAAGGGCAACACGCAATGAGCAGTTCTTC.

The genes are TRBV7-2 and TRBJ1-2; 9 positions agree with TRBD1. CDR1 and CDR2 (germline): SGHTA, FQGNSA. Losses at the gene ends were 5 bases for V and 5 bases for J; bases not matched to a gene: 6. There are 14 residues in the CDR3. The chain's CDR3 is CASSEGQGDYGYTF. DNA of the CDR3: TGTGCCAGCAGCGAGGGACAGGGCGATTATGGCTACACCTTC.

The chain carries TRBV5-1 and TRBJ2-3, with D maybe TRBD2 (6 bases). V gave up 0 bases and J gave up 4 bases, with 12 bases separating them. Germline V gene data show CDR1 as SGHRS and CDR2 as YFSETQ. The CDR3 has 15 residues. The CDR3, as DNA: TGCGCCAGCAGCTTGGCGCCGGGGGAGGCAGATACGCAGTATTTT. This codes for CASSLAPGEADTQYF.

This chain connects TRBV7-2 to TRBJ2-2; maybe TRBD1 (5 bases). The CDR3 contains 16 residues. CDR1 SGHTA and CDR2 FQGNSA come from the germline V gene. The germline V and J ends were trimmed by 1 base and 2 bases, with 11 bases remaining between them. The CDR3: CASSLEIRVNTGELFF. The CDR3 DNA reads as TGTGCCAGCAGCTTAGAGATCAGGGTCAACACCGGGGAGCTGTTTTTT.

CDR3 amino acids: CASSSSGNEQFF. The CDR3 DNA is TGTGCCAGCAGCTCCTCGGGAAATGAGCAGTTCTTC. V is TRBV7-3 and J is TRBJ2-1; a weak D match, TRBD2 (5 bases). V lost 4 bases and J 7 bases, leaving 8 bases between the germline ends. Per germline, CDR1 SGHTA and CDR2 FQGTGA. The CDR3 is 12 residues long.

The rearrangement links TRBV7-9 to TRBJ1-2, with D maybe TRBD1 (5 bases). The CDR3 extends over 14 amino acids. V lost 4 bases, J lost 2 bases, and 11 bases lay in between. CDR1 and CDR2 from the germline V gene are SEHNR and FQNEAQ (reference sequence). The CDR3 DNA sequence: TGTGCCAGCAGCTGGGGGGATAGAAACTATGGCTACACCTTC. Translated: CASSWGDRNYGYTF.